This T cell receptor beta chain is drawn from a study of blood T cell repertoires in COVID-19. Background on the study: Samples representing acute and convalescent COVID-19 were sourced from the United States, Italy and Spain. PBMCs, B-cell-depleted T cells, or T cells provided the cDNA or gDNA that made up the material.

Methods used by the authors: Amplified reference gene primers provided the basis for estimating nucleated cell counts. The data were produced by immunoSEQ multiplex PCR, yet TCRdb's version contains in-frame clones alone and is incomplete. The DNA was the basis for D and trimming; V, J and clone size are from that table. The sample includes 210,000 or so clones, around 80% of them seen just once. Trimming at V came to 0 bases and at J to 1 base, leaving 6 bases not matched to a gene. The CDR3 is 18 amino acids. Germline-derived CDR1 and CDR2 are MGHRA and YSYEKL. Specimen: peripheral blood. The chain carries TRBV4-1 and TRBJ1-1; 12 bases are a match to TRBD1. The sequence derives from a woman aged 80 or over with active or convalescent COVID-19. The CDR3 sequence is CASSQDLGQGARNTEAFF. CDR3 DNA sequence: TGCGCCAGCAGCCAAGACTTGGGACAGGGGGCCCGGAACACTGAAGCTTTCTTT.